Sequencing of this T cell receptor (beta chain) was carried out in a study of control samples from healthy donors and cancer patients. CDR1 SGHNT and CDR2 YYREEE come from the germline V gene (reference sequence). The CDR3 runs 13 residues. The data were produced by immunoSEQ multiplex PCR, yet TCRdb's version contains in-frame clones alone and is incomplete. The sample lists about 100,000 clones; more than 85% were seen once. Details on this clone: The junction departs from germline at one end; a sequencing error may be responsible.

The TCR originated in a woman aged 45 to 65 in good health. The chain links TRBV5-4 to TRBJ2-7; tentatively, D is TRBD2 (6 bases). The specimen was blood. CDR3 in DNA: TGTGCCAGCAGCTTGGAAGGGGAGGCCAGACTGGACTTC. Its protein product is CASSLEGEARLDF. The whole variable domain, filled in from reference TRBV5-4 and TRBJ2-7, reads ETGVTQSPTHLIKTRGQQVTLRCSSQSGHNTVSWYQQALGQGPQFIFQYYREEENGRGNFPPRFSGLQFPNYSSELNVNALELDDSALYLCASSLEGEARLDFGPGTRLTVT.